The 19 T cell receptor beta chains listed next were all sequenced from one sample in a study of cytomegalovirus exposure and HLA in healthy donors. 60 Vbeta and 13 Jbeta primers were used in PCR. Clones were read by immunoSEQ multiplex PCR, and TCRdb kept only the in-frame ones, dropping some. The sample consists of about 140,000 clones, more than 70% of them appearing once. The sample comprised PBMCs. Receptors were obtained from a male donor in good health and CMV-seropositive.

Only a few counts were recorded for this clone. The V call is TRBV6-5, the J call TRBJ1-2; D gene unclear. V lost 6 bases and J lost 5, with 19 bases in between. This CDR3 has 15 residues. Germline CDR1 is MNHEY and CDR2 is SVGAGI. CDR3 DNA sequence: TGTGCCAGCAGCCGAGAATTTGCAGGCGGGTATGGCTACACCTTC. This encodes CASSREFAGGYGYTF.

CDR3 DNA sequence: TGTGCCATCAGTCCCGGCACAGAGAACACTGAAGCTTTCTTT. Encoded protein: CAISPGTENTEAFF. The chain carries TRBV10-3 and TRBJ1-1; no firm D call. V dropped 5 bases and J dropped 1 base, with 11 bases sitting between them. The germline V gene has CDR1 ENHRY and CDR2 SYGVKD. The CDR3 has 14 amino acids.

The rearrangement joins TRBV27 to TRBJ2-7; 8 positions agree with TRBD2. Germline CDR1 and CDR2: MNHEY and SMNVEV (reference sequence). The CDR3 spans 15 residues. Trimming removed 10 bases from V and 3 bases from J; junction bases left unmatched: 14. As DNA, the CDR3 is TGTGCCACCCGGAGTAGCGGGGATGCATTCTACGAGCAGTACTTC. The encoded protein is CATRSSGDAFYEQYF.

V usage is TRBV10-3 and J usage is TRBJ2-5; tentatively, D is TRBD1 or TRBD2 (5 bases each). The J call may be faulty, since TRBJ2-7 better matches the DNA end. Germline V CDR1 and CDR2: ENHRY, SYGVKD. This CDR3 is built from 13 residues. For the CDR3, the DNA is TGTGCCATCAGGGAGGACATCGCCTACGAGCAGTACTTC. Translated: CAIREDIAYEQYF.

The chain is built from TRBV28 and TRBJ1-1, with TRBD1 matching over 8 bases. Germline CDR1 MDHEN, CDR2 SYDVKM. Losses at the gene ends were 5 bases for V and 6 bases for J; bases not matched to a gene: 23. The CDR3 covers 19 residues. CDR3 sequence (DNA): TGTGCCAGCAGTCCACTCCCCCGGGACAGGTGGGTCGGAGGAGCTGAAGCTTTCTTT. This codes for CASSPLPRDRWVGGAEAFF.

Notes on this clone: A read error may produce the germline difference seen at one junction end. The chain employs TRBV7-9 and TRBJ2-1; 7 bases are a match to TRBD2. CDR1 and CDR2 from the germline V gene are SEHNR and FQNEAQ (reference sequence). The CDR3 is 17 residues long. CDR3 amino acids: CSSSLGGSGKPYNEQFF. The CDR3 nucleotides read TGTTCCAGCAGCTTAGGAGGCAGCGGGAAACCCTACAATGAGCAGTTCTTC.

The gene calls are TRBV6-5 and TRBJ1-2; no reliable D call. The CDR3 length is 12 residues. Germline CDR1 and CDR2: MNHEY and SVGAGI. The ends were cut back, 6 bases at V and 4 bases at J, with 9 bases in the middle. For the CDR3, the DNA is TGTGCCAGCAGAGAGGGAGTCTATGGCTACACCTTC. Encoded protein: CASREGVYGYTF.

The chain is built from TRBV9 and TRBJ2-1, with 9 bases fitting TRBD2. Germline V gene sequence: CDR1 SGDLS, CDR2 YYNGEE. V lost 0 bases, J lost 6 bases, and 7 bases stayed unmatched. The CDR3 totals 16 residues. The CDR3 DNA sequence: TGTGCCAGCAGCGTAGTTGGGACTAGCCTCCTCAATGAGCAGTTCTTC. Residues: CASSVVGTSLLNEQFF.

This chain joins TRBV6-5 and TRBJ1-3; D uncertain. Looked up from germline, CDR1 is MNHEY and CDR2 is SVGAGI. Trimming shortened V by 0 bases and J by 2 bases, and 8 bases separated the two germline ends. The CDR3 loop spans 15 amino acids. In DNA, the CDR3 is TGTGCCAGCAGTTACTCGTGGGCTACTGGAAACACCATATATTTT. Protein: CASSYSWATGNTIYF.

CDR3 bases: TGTGCCAGCAGCCAAGGACAGGGGGTCGGGTTCGGGCAGTTCTTC. Its protein product is CASSQGQGVGFGQFF. The gene calls are TRBV7-6 and TRBJ2-1, with TRBD1 matching over 10 bases. The CDR3 runs 15 residues. Trimming cost V 5 bases and J 12 bases; bases outside gene matches: 13. Germline CDR1 and CDR2: SGHVS and FNYEAQ.

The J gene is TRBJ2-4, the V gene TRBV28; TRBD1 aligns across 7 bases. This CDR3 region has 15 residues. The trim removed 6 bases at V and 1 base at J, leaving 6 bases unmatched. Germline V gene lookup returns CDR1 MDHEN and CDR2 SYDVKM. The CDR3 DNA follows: TGTGCCAGCAGCGAGGGGGCTGCGGCCAAAAACATTCAGTACTTC. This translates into CASSEGAAAKNIQYF.

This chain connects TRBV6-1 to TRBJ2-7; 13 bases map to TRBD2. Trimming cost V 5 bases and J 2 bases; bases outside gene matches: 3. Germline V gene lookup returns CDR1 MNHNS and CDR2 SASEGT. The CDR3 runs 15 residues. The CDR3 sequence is CASSTSGGAPYEQYF. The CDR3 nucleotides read TGTGCCAGCAGTACTAGCGGGGGGGCTCCCTACGAGCAGTACTTC.

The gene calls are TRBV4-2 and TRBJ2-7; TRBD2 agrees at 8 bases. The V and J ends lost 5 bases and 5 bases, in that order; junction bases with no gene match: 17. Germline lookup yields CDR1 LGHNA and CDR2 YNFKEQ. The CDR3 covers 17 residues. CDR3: CASSEYSFGLASHEQYF. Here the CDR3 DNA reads TGTGCCAGCAGCGAATATTCCTTCGGACTAGCATCCCACGAGCAGTACTTC.

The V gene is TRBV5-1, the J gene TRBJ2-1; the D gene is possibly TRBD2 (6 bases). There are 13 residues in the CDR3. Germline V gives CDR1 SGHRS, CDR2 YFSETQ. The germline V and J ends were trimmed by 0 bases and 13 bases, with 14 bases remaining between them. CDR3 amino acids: CASSLEVGGRQFF. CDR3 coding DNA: TGCGCCAGCAGCTTGGAAGTGGGAGGTCGCCAGTTCTTC. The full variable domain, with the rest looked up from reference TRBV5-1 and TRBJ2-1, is KAGVTQTPRYLIKTRGQQVTLSCSPISGHRSVSWYQQTPGQGLQFLFEYFSETQRNKGNFPGRFSGRQFSNSRSEMNVSTLELGDSALYLCASSLEVGGRQFFGPGTRLTVL.

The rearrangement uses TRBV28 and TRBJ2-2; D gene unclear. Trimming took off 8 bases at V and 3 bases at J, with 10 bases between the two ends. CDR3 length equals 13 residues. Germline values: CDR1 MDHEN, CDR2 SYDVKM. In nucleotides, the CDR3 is TGTGCCAGCGCCCACCGGGACACCGGGGAGCTGTTTTTT. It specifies CASAHRDTGELFF.

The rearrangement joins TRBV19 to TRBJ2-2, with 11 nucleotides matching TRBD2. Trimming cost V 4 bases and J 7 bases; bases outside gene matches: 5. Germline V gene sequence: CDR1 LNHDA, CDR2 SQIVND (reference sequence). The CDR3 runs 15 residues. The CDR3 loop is CASSRVAGGVGELFF. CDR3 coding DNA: TGTGCCAGTAGTAGGGTAGCGGGAGGGGTCGGGGAGCTGTTTTTT.

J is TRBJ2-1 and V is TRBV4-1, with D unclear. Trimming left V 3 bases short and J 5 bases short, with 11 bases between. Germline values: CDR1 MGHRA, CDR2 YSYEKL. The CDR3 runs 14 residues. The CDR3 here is CASSHSAQNNEQFF. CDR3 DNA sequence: TGCGCCAGCAGCCACTCCGCCCAGAACAATGAGCAGTTCTTC.

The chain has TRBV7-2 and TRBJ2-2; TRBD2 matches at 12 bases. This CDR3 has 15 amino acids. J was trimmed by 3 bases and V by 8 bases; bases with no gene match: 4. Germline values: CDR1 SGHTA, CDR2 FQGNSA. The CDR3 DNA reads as TGTGCCAGCGCCCGACTAGCGGGAGACACCGGGGAGCTGTTTTTT. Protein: CASARLAGDTGELFF.

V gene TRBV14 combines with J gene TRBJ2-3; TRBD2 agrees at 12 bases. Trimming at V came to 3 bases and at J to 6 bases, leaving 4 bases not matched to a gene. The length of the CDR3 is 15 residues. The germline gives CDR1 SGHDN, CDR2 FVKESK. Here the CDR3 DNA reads TGTGCCAGCAGCCACACTAGCGGGGGGTTCGATACGCAGTATTTT. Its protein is CASSHTSGGFDTQYF.